This is a list of T cell receptor beta chains from one sample in a study of CD8+ T cells in alopecia areata. Repertoires were generated with immunoSEQ multiplex PCR, while TCRdb's copy carries only in-frame clones and drops some. The sample lists a few hundred thousand clones, about 40% occurring once. The source material was CD4+ T cells sorted from blood, sampled at approximately week 37, from a patient treated with tofacitinib. The receptors shown here come from a human donor with alopecia areata. CDR3s include the opening cysteine and the closing phenylalanine or tryptophan. Each record gives: CDR3 protein, CDR3 DNA, clone size, J gene, V gene, D gene. D genes are given only for firm matches. Clone size, where shown, is once, few, many, or a class for clones that have expanded.

CDR3aa: CASRQGAKNIQYF; CDR3nt: TGTGCCAGCAGACAGGGTGCCAAAAACATTCAGTACTTC; abundance: NA; j_gene: TRBJ2-4; v_gene: TRBV11-2; d_gene: NA
CDR3aa: CASSPPELAKNIQYF; CDR3nt: TGTGCCAGCTCACCACCGGAGTTAGCCAAAAACATTCAGTACTTC; abundance: few; j_gene: TRBJ2-4; v_gene: TRBV18; d_gene: NA
CDR3aa: CASSLVGSGTETQYF; CDR3nt: TGTGCCAGCAGCTTAGTGGGTAGCGGGACAGAGACCCAGTACTTC; abundance: NA; j_gene: TRBJ2-5; v_gene: TRBV11-2; d_gene: TRBD2
CDR3aa: CSARLAYEQFF; CDR3nt: TGCAGTGCTAGACTAGCGTATGAGCAGTTCTTC; abundance: NA; j_gene: TRBJ2-1; v_gene: TRBV20-1; d_gene: NA
CDR3aa: CSVSGGEQFF; CDR3nt: TGCAGCGTATCTGGGGGTGAGCAGTTCTTC; abundance: NA; j_gene: TRBJ2-1; v_gene: TRBV29-1; d_gene: NA
CDR3aa: CASSFGAASSYEQYF; CDR3nt: TGTGCCAGCAGCTTCGGGGCGGCTAGCTCCTACGAGCAGTACTTC; abundance: NA; j_gene: TRBJ2-7; v_gene: TRBV7-9; d_gene: NA
CDR3aa: CASSLGGSSYNEQFF; CDR3nt: TGCGCCAGCAGCTTGGGCGGAAGCTCCTACAATGAGCAGTTCTTC; abundance: once; j_gene: TRBJ2-1; v_gene: TRBV5-1; d_gene: NA
CDR3aa: CASSSQGVAKNIQYF; CDR3nt: TGTGCCAGCAGTTCACAGGGGGTAGCCAAAAACATTCAGTACTTC; abundance: NA; j_gene: TRBJ2-4; v_gene: TRBV27; d_gene: TRBD1
CDR3aa: CASPNRGSQPQHF; CDR3nt: TGCGCCAGCCCTAACAGGGGCAGTCAGCCCCAGCATTTT; abundance: NA; j_gene: TRBJ1-5; v_gene: TRBV23-1; d_gene: TRBD1
CDR3aa: CASSYQQGTEAFF; CDR3nt: TGTGCCAGCAGTTACCAGCAGGGCACTGAAGCTTTCTTT; abundance: few; j_gene: TRBJ1-1; v_gene: TRBV6-6; d_gene: NA
CDR3aa: CASGIGTLNTEAFF; CDR3nt: TGTGCCAGCGGCATAGGCACCTTGAACACTGAAGCTTTCTTT; abundance: NA; j_gene: TRBJ1-1; v_gene: TRBV6-5; d_gene: NA
CDR3aa: CASSLAAARTDTQYF; CDR3nt: TGTGCCAGCAGCTTAGCCGCCGCCCGCACAGATACGCAGTATTTT; abundance: NA; j_gene: TRBJ2-3; v_gene: TRBV7-9; d_gene: NA
CDR3aa: CASSRLAGESEQFF; CDR3nt: TGTGCCAGCAGTCGACTAGCGGGAGAATCTGAGCAGTTCTTC; abundance: NA; j_gene: TRBJ2-1; v_gene: TRBV2; d_gene: TRBD2
CDR3aa: CASSPDRGSAYEQYF; CDR3nt: TGTGCCAGCAGCCCAGACAGGGGCAGTGCCTACGAGCAGTACTTC; abundance: NA; j_gene: TRBJ2-7; v_gene: TRBV7-8; d_gene: TRBD1
CDR3aa: CASSQKPSETQYF; CDR3nt: TGTGCCAGCTCACAAAAACCTTCGGAGACCCAGTACTTC; abundance: few; j_gene: TRBJ2-5; v_gene: TRBV18; d_gene: NA
CDR3aa: CSAGQINTGELFF; CDR3nt: TGCAGCGCGGGACAGATCAACACCGGGGAGCTGTTTTTT; abundance: NA; j_gene: TRBJ2-2; v_gene: TRBV29-1; d_gene: TRBD1